This is a list of T cell receptor beta chains from one sample in a study of identical twins. TCRdb fed the 5' RACE reads into MiXCR, producing one record per CDR3 protein. This repertoire shows some 790,000 distinct CDR3 sequences, roughly 18% found once; its top ten account for over 10%. The same data also contributed to another study, on T cells expressing NK-cell markers.

The source material was PBMCs. The receptors originated from a woman aged 18-35 years in good health. Both conserved end residues are part of each CDR3. D genes are given only for firm matches. Clone size, where shown, is once, few, many, or a class for clones that have expanded.

.,TRBV10-3,TRBJ2-5,.,CAISENQETQYF
TRBD1,TRBV19,TRBJ1-1,few,CASSIKGTGNTEAFF
.,TRBV6-5,TRBJ1-6,many,CASSYSRNSPLHF
TRBD2,TRBV5-1,TRBJ2-3,.,CASSFGLGAVTDTQYF
.,TRBV15,TRBJ2-1,.,CATSREGTGDEQFF
TRBD1,TRBV6-1,TRBJ2-7,.,CASRLRDSHEQYF
.,TRBV28,TRBJ2-1,few,CASREIATYNEQFF
TRBD2,TRBV12-3/TRBV12-4,TRBJ2-3,.,CASSFPGLASSQYF
.,TRBV5-1,TRBJ2-7,few,CASSSGEGEQYF
.,TRBV20-1,TRBJ2-7,.,CSASQHIDEQYF
TRBD2,TRBV10-1,TRBJ2-2,.,CASSEGTSGDDTGELFF
.,TRBV6-5,TRBJ1-2,.,CASSWQGVNYGYTF
.,TRBV12-3/TRBV12-4,TRBJ2-5,few,CASRSNEETQYF
.,TRBV6-1,TRBJ2-1,few,CASNLRRSQFYNEQFF
.,TRBV6-5,TRBJ2-1,few,CASSYSRVTTFEQFF
TRBD1,TRBV12-3/TRBV12-4,TRBJ1-5,few,CASRLGTVNQPQHF
TRBD2,TRBV12-3/TRBV12-4,TRBJ2-1,many,CASSLRTSGTYNEQFF
TRBD2,TRBV20-1,TRBJ2-1,many,CSARLAGGPWGEQFF
.,TRBV12-3/TRBV12-4,TRBJ1-5,few,CASRPDYGGPQHF
.,TRBV16,TRBJ2-7,few,CASISKQVYEQYF
.,TRBV3-1,TRBJ2-1,few,CASSRQHNEQFF
.,TRBV6-5,TRBJ1-1,.,CASANSDTEAFF
TRBD2,TRBV7-2,TRBJ2-7,many,CASSLGLAFSEQYF